This passage covers 23 T cell receptor beta chains from one sample sequenced in a study of siplizumab effects on memory and regulatory T cells. Using immunoSEQ multiplex PCR, the repertoire was profiled, and TCRdb retains in-frame clones only, with some absent. The sample consists of approximately 84,000 clones, roughly 94% of them appearing once. Sequencing was performed on CD8+ T cells sorted from blood. These receptors all stem from a human donor in good health.

On this clone: The junction departs from germline at one end; a sequencing error may be responsible. CDR3 in DNA: TGCAGCGTTGACGACAGGAATTTT. It specifies CSVDDRNF. This sequence joins TRBV29-1 and TRBJ2-3; maybe TRBD1 (6 bases). Germline CDR1 SQVTM, CDR2 ANQGSEA. The CDR3 is 8 residues long.

This clone appeared a single time. V and J are TRBV5-8 and TRBJ2-3; D gene ambiguous. V was clipped by 0 bases and J by 2 bases, with 7 bases between them. CDR3 length: 14 residues. Germline CDR1 and CDR2: SGHTS and YDEGEE. CDR3 DNA: TGTGCCAGCAGCTTGGTATATCCCACAGATACGCAGTATTTT. This sequence encodes CASSLVYPTDTQYF. The entire variable domain, with the rest obtained from reference TRBV5-8 and TRBJ2-3, is as follows: EAGVTQSPTHLIKTRGQQATLRCSPISGHTSVYWYQQALGLGLQFLLWYDEGEERNRGNFPPRFSGRQFPNYSSELNVNALELEDSALYLCASSLVYPTDTQYFGPGTRLTVL.

This chain's CDR3 is CASSYGTSGGYEQYF. CDR3 in DNA: TGTGCCAGCAGCTACGGGACTAGCGGAGGCTACGAGCAGTACTTC. The chain employs TRBV5-6 and TRBJ2-7; TRBD2 matches 11 bases. In germline, CDR1 is SGHDT, CDR2 YYEEEE. The CDR3 runs to 15 residues. V lost 3 bases and J lost 3; bases outside the gene matches: 5.

The V call is TRBV13, the J call TRBJ1-1; D may be TRBD1 (6 bases). CDR1 is PRHDT, CDR2 FYEKMQ, per germline (reference sequence). The CDR3 is 17 amino acids. V was trimmed by 4 bases and J by 1 base, leaving 19 bases between them. CDR3 sequence reads: CASSSEGGEGENTEAFF. In DNA, the CDR3 is TGTGCCAGCAGCTCCGAAGGGGGGGAGGGTGAGAACACTGAAGCTTTCTTT.

The J gene is TRBJ1-5, the V gene TRBV7-8; D ambiguous. This CDR3 has 14 residues. Trimming shortened V by 4 bases and J by 5 bases, and 12 bases separated the two germline ends. Germline V gene sequence: CDR1 SGHVS, CDR2 FQNEAQ. This chain's CDR3 is CASSSTYGDQPQHF. Here the CDR3 DNA reads TGTGCCAGCAGCTCCACCTACGGGGATCAGCCCCAGCATTTT.

V usage is TRBV28 and J usage is TRBJ1-2; D uncertain. Germline V gene data show CDR1 as MDHEN and CDR2 as SYDVKM. The CDR3 is 12 amino acids. Trimming took off 2 bases at V and 4 bases at J, with 5 bases between the two ends. CDR3 loop: CASSLISYGYTF. In DNA, the CDR3 is TGTGCCAGCAGTTTAATTAGCTATGGCTACACCTTC.

This chain joins TRBV5-5 and TRBJ2-1; 11 positions match TRBD2. The V segment lost 4 bases and the J segment 9 bases; nucleotides outside the gene matches: 15. The germline V gene encodes CDR1 SGHKS and CDR2 YYEKEE (reference sequence). CDR3 length: 17 residues. For the CDR3, the DNA is TGTGCCAGCAGCCCCGGGACTACTAGCGGGAGCGCCGGTGAGCAGTTCTTC. Translation gives CASSPGTTSGSAGEQFF.

This chain uses TRBV9 with TRBJ2-3; 11 bases agree with TRBD2. This CDR3 has 16 residues. The germline V gene has CDR1 SGDLS and CDR2 YYNGEE. The V and J ends lost 4 bases and 5 bases, in that order; junction bases with no gene match: 9. Written as DNA, the CDR3 is TGTGCCAGCAGCTCAGCCCTAGCGGGAGGAGTAGATACGCAGTATTTT. It is translated as CASSSALAGGVDTQYF.

V and J are TRBV5-5 and TRBJ1-1, with D perhaps TRBD1 (5 bases). The V and J ends lost 2 bases and 7 bases respectively, with 18 bases between them. There are 15 residues in the CDR3. The germline CDR1 and CDR2 sequences are SGHKS and YYEKEE (reference sequence). This chain's CDR3 is CASSLSAGTGFEAFF. DNA for the CDR3: TGTGCCAGCAGCTTAAGCGCAGGGACCGGGTTTGAAGCTTTCTTT.

V gene TRBV28 combines with J gene TRBJ2-5; 8 nucleotides align to TRBD2. The V and J ends lost 6 bases and 5 bases, in that order; junction bases with no gene match: 8. This CDR3 has 14 residues. Germline V gene sequence: CDR1 MDHEN, CDR2 SYDVKM. This chain's CDR3 is CASRPRLASETQYF. CDR3 in DNA: TGTGCCAGCAGGCCCCGACTAGCGTCGGAGACCCAGTACTTC. Looking up the rest from reference TRBV28 and TRBJ2-5 gives the full variable domain: DVKVTQSSRYLVKRTGEKVFLECVQDMDHENMFWYRQDPGLGLRLIYFSYDVKMKEKGDIPEGYSVSREKKERFSLILESASTNQTSMYLCASRPRLASETQYFGPGTRLLVL.

V and J are TRBV7-9 and TRBJ2-7; D may correspond to TRBD1 or TRBD2 (6 bases each). Deletions cut 5 bases from V and 3 bases from J, with 14 bases between. Per the germline V gene, CDR1 is SEHNR and CDR2 is FQNEAQ (reference sequence). The CDR3 covers 14 residues. CDR3 sequence: CASSARGQGYEQYF. CDR3 nucleotides: TGTGCCAGCAGCGCCCGGGGGCAGGGCTACGAGCAGTACTTC. Full variable domain (rest looked up from reference TRBV7-9 and TRBJ2-7): DTGVSQNPRHKITKRGQNVTFRCDPISEHNRLYWYRQTLGQGPEFLTYFQNEAQLEKSRLLSDRFSAERPKGSFSTLEIQRTEQGDSAMYLCASSARGQGYEQYFGPGTRLTVT.

The chain links TRBV19 to TRBJ2-5, with TRBD1 matching 10 bases. The end of the DNA is better explained by TRBJ2-7, so the J call may be wrong. Germline lookup yields CDR1 LNHDA and CDR2 SQIVND (reference sequence). There are 14 residues in the CDR3. The CDR3 here is CATSSGQGPYEQYF. The DNA for the CDR3 is TGTGCCACCTCTTCGGGACAGGGGCCCTACGAGCAGTACTTC.

V gene TRBV7-9 combines with J gene TRBJ2-5; the D gene is possibly TRBD1 (6 bases). V gave up 3 bases and J gave up 4 bases, with 18 bases separating them. This CDR3 is 16 amino acids long. CDR1 and CDR2 from the germline V gene are SEHNR and FQNEAQ (reference sequence). CDR3 nucleotides: TGTGCCAGCAGCTTCCCTGACAGGACCGACTTAGAGACCCAGTACTTC. Protein: CASSFPDRTDLETQYF.

This chain uses TRBV7-3 with TRBJ2-1, with 8 bases fitting TRBD2. Looked up from germline, CDR1 is SGHTA and CDR2 is FQGTGA. Trimming cost V 0 bases and J 7 bases; bases outside gene matches: 11. CDR3 length: 17 amino acids. DNA of the CDR3: TGTGCCAGCAGCTTAACGGGTAAAGCGGGAGCGAGGAATGAGCAGTTCTTC. It specifies CASSLTGKAGARNEQFF. The variable domain in full, completed from reference TRBV7-3 and TRBJ2-1, reads GAGVSQTPSNKVTEKGKYVELRCDPISGHTALYWYRQSLGQGPEFLIYFQGTGAADDSGLPNDRFFAVRPEGSVSTLKIQRTERGDSAVYLCASSLTGKAGARNEQFFGPGTRLTVL.

V and J are TRBV4-1 and TRBJ2-5; TRBD1 is a possible D gene (5 bases). This CDR3 spans 16 amino acids. Looked up from germline, CDR1 is MGHRA and CDR2 is YSYEKL. Trimming stripped 3 bases from V and 5 bases from J, with 19 bases between. This CDR3 reads CASSHWTHKVFETQYF. CDR3 sequence (DNA): TGCGCCAGCAGCCATTGGACACACAAGGTGTTTGAGACCCAGTACTTC.

Only one count was recorded for this clone. This chain links TRBV6-5 with TRBJ2-3, with 7 bases that match TRBD2. This CDR3 is 15 amino acids long. Unmatched junction bases numbered 5, after V lost 5 bases and J lost 0 bases. Germline CDR1 MNHEY, CDR2 SVGAGI. CDR3: CASSTSGGSTDTQYF. The CDR3 nucleotides read TGTGCCAGCAGTACCTCGGGGGGTAGCACAGATACGCAGTATTTT.

The V call is TRBV6-6, the J call TRBJ2-1; D gene unclear. This CDR3 has 15 amino acids. V was shortened by 8 bases and J by 0 bases, with 14 bases between the two germline ends. CDR1 is MNHNY and CDR2 is SVGAGI in the germline V gene (reference sequence). DNA for the CDR3: TGTGCCAGCGTGGTGTCTGCCTACTCCTACAATGAGCAGTTCTTC. Its protein product is CASVVSAYSYNEQFF.

This chain connects TRBV7-9 to TRBJ2-3, with 9 bases aligning to TRBD1. V lost 6 bases, J lost 4 bases, and 8 bases stayed unmatched. Per the germline V gene, CDR1 is SEHNR and CDR2 is FQNEAQ (reference sequence). This CDR3 has 15 amino acids. The CDR3 is CASSLLRTGADTQYF. The CDR3 coding sequence is TGTGCCAGCAGTCTTCTCCGGACAGGGGCAGATACGCAGTATTTT. The full variable domain, in which reference TRBV7-9 and TRBJ2-3 provide the parts outside the CDR3, is DTGVSQNPRHKITKRGQNVTFRCDPISEHNRLYWYRQTLGQGPEFLTYFQNEAQLEKSRLLSDRFSAERPKGSFSTLEIQRTEQGDSAMYLCASSLLRTGADTQYFGPGTRLTVL.

This chain links TRBV28 with TRBJ2-5; 12 bases agree with TRBD2. Germline trimming cut 7 bases from V and 4 bases from J; bases unmatched to any gene: 10. Germline V gene data show CDR1 as MDHEN and CDR2 as SYDVKM. This CDR3 contains 16 residues. DNA for the CDR3: TGTGCCAGCATCGGGAGACTAGCGGGAGTGACAGAGACCCAGTACTTC. It codes for CASIGRLAGVTETQYF.

The chain uses TRBV2 and TRBJ1-1; D unresolved. Between the trimmed V and J ends, which lost 6 bases and 5 bases, there was a span of 7 bases. The CDR3 loop spans 11 amino acids. Germline CDR1 SNHLY, CDR2 FYNNEI. This chain's CDR3 is CASRRETEAFF. CDR3 coding DNA: TGTGCCAGCAGGAGGGAAACTGAAGCTTTCTTT.

V is TRBV11-2 and J is TRBJ2-7; 9 nucleotides match TRBD2. This CDR3 region has 16 residues. After removal of 1 base from V and 3 bases from J, the junction contained 7 bases not matched to a gene. Germline CDR1 reads SGHAT; CDR2 reads FQNNGV. CDR3 protein: CASSLGRTSEIYEQYF. The DNA for the CDR3 is TGTGCCAGCAGCTTAGGAAGGACTAGCGAAATCTACGAGCAGTACTTC.

CDR3 protein: CASSFQGLQETQYF. CDR3 sequence (DNA): TGTGCCAGCAGTTTTCAGGGTCTACAAGAGACCCAGTACTTC. The chain is built from TRBV27 and TRBJ2-5, with a possible D match to TRBD1 (5 bases). Germline values: CDR1 MNHEY, CDR2 SMNVEV (reference sequence). Trimming took off 3 bases at V and 2 bases at J, with 10 bases between the two ends. The CDR3 is 14 residues long.

The chain recombines TRBV27 with TRBJ2-1, with D perhaps assigned TRBD1 or TRBD2 (5 bases each). The CDR3 length is 16 residues. Trimming removed 2 bases from V and 4 bases from J, with 15 bases in between. CDR1 is MNHEY, CDR2 SMNVEV, per germline (reference sequence). CDR3 coding DNA: TGTGCCAGCAGTTTAAGTTTGGGGGACCAATACAATGAGCAGTTCTTC. Translated, it gives CASSLSLGDQYNEQFF.